Each of the 29 T cell receptor beta chains below was sequenced from the same sample in a study of CD4 and CD8 cells across lung adenocarcinoma regions. TCRdb re-analysed the PCR reads in MiXCR, keeping a single row per CDR3 protein. The data hold more than 15,000 distinct CDR3 sequences, with about half observed a single time. Sequencing was performed on CD4+ T cells from the margin of a lung tumor. The receptors were sampled from a male donor with lung adenocarcinoma. The CD4 and CD8 labels of this study may be unreliable.

V gene TRBV4-2 combines with J gene TRBJ2-5; D may be TRBD1 or TRBD2 (5 bases each). V lost 8 bases and J 3 bases, leaving 22 bases between the germline ends. The CDR3 length is 16 residues. Germline CDR1 and CDR2: LGHNA and YNFKEQ. The CDR3 sequence: CASGGDGARDKETQYF. The CDR3 DNA sequence: TGTGCCAGCGGGGGAGACGGCGCACGCGACAAAGAGACCCAGTACTTC.

In its sample, this clonotype was seen many times. The gene calls are TRBV4-1 and TRBJ2-3; 11 bases are a match to TRBD2. The CDR3 has 15 amino acids. From germline, CDR1 is MGHRA and CDR2 YSYEKL. V trimming: 5 bases; J trimming: 11 bases; junction bases outside the gene matches: 12. The CDR3, as DNA: TGCGCCAGCAGCTGGGGACTAGCGGCTGCCGCCCAGCAGTATTTT. This encodes CASSWGLAAAAQQYF.

Worth noting for this clonotype: One junction end does not reproduce the germline sequence, and a read error may be involved. The chain links TRBV4-1 to TRBJ2-3; no definite D call. This CDR3 contains 11 residues. CDR1 and CDR2 (germline): MGHRA, YSYEKL. This CDR3 reads CAGSDPETQYF. The DNA of the CDR3 is TGCGCCGGCAGCGACCCAGAGACGCAGTATTTC.

The rearrangement joins TRBV27 to TRBJ2-1; TRBD1 is a possible D gene (5 bases). Germline-derived CDR1 and CDR2 are MNHEY and SMNVEV (reference sequence). V shed 5 bases and J shed 0 bases, with 14 bases lying between them. The CDR3 runs to 16 residues. The CDR3 bases are TGTGCCAGCAGTCCCCCAGGGTCTAGCTCCTACAATGAGCAGTTCTTC. Protein sequence: CASSPPGSSSYNEQFF.

The V call is TRBV4-2, the J call TRBJ2-3; 16 bases align to TRBD2. This CDR3 contains 18 residues. The germline CDR1 and CDR2 sequences are LGHNA and YNFKEQ. Unmatched junction bases numbered 7, after V lost 4 bases and J lost 3 bases. CDR3 region: CASSPGLAGGPRTDTQYF. The CDR3 DNA reads as TGTGCCAGCAGCCCGGGACTAGCGGGAGGGCCAAGGACAGATACGCAGTATTTT.

Points on this clonotype: One junction end does not reproduce the germline sequence, and a read error may be involved. V usage is TRBV6-1 and J usage is TRBJ2-3; D is perhaps TRBD2 (6 bases). CDR1 is MNHNS, CDR2 SASEGT, per germline. This CDR3 region has 15 residues. Here the CDR3 reads CASSECEGGTETQYF. The CDR3 bases are TGTGCCAGCAGCGAGTGTGAGGGAGGCACAGAGACGCAGTACTTT.

The chain combines TRBV6-1 with TRBJ2-5, with 9 positions matching TRBD2. The DNA end favors TRBJ2-7, so the J call may be wrong. CDR3 size: 15 residues. The germline gives CDR1 MNHNS, CDR2 SASEGT. Here the CDR3 DNA reads TGTGCCAGCAGTGACTTTGGCGGGAGGGCCTACGAGCAGTACTTC. Its translation: CASSDFGGRAYEQYF.

The V and J genes are TRBV6-5 and TRBJ1-2; D perhaps matches TRBD1 (6 bases). This CDR3 has 18 residues. Trimming took off 0 bases at V and 2 bases at J, with 19 bases between the two ends. The germline V gene has CDR1 MNHEY and CDR2 SVGAGI. CDR3 region: CASSYSWLRGRNNYGYTF. Here the CDR3 DNA reads TGTGCCAGCAGTTACTCGTGGCTCCGGGGGCGGAACAACTATGGCTACACCTTC.

Many counts were recorded for this clonotype. The chain joins TRBV7-9 to TRBJ2-3, with 8 bases aligning to TRBD2. Germline trimming cut 2 bases from V and 5 bases from J; bases unmatched to any gene: 9. CDR3 length: 16 amino acids. Germline CDR1 reads SEHNR; CDR2 reads FQNEAQ (reference sequence). The CDR3 DNA is TGTGCCAGCAGCTTACCGGGGGGGATTCAGGGAGATACGCAGTATTTT. It yields the protein CASSLPGGIQGDTQYF.

V usage is TRBV12-3 or TRBV12-4 and J usage is TRBJ2-1, with D perhaps TRBD2 (6 bases). Trimming pared 7 bases from V and 4 bases from J, leaving 23 bases between. The CDR3 contains 17 residues. CDR3 amino acids: CASTSHRLATLYNEQFF. CDR3 nucleotide sequence: TGTGCCAGCACCTCACACCGTCTAGCGACTTTGTACAATGAGCAGTTCTTC.

This clonotype has at least ten counts. CDR3 residues: CASRQPGGRNEQFF. Here the CDR3 DNA reads TGCGCCAGCAGACAGCCGGGGGGGCGGAATGAGCAGTTCTTC. This chain connects TRBV4-1 to TRBJ2-1, with 8 bases fitting TRBD2. The CDR3 runs to 14 residues. Unmatched junction bases numbered 8, after V lost 6 bases and J lost 7 bases. The germline V gene has CDR1 MGHRA and CDR2 YSYEKL.

This clonotype was detected many times. The J gene is TRBJ2-1, the V gene TRBV7-2; TRBD1 matches at 11 bases. The CDR3 sequence is 15 residues long. CDR1 and CDR2 (germline): SGHTA, FQGNSA. J was trimmed by 6 bases and V by 2 bases; bases with no gene match: 3. CDR3 sequence reads: CASSLMGTGGNEQFF. The CDR3 region has the DNA TGTGCCAGCAGCTTAATGGGGACAGGGGGCAATGAGCAGTTCTTC.

The V gene is TRBV4-2, the J gene TRBJ2-1; D is undetermined. The CDR3 consists of 17 residues. V was trimmed by 0 bases and J by 2 bases, leaving 14 bases between them. Germline CDR1 LGHNA, CDR2 YNFKEQ. The CDR3, as DNA: TGTGCCAGCAGCCAAGAATGGAAGACTGCAGCCTACAATGAGCAGTTCTTC. Protein: CASSQEWKTAAYNEQFF.

This sequence joins TRBV27 and TRBJ2-4; D may be TRBD1 (6 bases). CDR1 MNHEY and CDR2 SMNVEV come from the germline V gene (reference sequence). This CDR3 comprises 15 residues. The germline V and J ends were trimmed by 5 bases and 0 bases, with 11 bases remaining between them. In nucleotides, the CDR3 is TGTGCCAGCAGTGGGACACAGGTAGCCAAAAACATTCAGTACTTC. It specifies CASSGTQVAKNIQYF.

The table lists this clonotype with a few counts. This chain connects TRBV20-1 to TRBJ2-7; D unresolved. Germline CDR1 reads DFQATT; CDR2 reads SNEGSKA (reference sequence). V was pared by 4 bases and J by 1 base, with 11 bases between. The CDR3 spans 13 residues. The CDR3 here is CSATLPRSYEQYF. DNA for the CDR3: TGCAGTGCTACACTCCCCCGGTCCTACGAGCAGTACTTC.

V usage is TRBV6-1 and J usage is TRBJ2-4; 9 bases match TRBD2. The ends lost 2 bases at V and 12 bases at J; junction bases unmatched: 23. This CDR3 has 19 residues. CDR1 is MNHNS and CDR2 is SASEGT in the germline V gene. The CDR3 DNA reads as TGTGCCAGCAGTGAATTCGCGGGGCGGGGGGGCCGAGCCCAAGACACTCAGTACTTC. Its translation is CASSEFAGRGGRAQDTQYF.

This clonotype came up many times. The rearrangement links TRBV4-1 to TRBJ2-5; 7 nucleotides line up with TRBD2. The J call is doubtful: the DNA matches TRBJ2-7 better. CDR3 length: 18 residues. The germline V gene has CDR1 MGHRA and CDR2 YSYEKL. CDR3 region: CASSPSGRSFSSGNEQYF. CDR3 nucleotide sequence: TGCGCCAGCAGCCCCTCCGGGAGATCGTTCTCTAGCGGTAACGAGCAGTACTTC.

The chain joins TRBV7-2 to TRBJ2-1; 11 bases fit TRBD2. This CDR3 spans 17 amino acids. Germline V gene sequence: CDR1 SGHTA, CDR2 FQGNSA. V shed 5 bases, J shed 10 bases, and the junction held 16 bases outside the gene matches. CDR3 region: CASSRTGLAALGYEQFF. The CDR3 bases are TGTGCCAGCAGCCGCACGGGACTAGCGGCCTTGGGATACGAGCAGTTCTTC.

V and J are TRBV6-1 and TRBJ2-1; 15 bases are shared with TRBD2. Losses at the gene ends were 4 bases for V and 6 bases for J; bases not matched to a gene: 4. Germline V gene lookup returns CDR1 MNHNS and CDR2 SASEGT. This CDR3 contains 16 residues. The CDR3 DNA follows: TGTGCCAGCAGTGGGACTAGCGGGGGGGCCTTCAATGAGCAGTTCTTC. This encodes CASSGTSGGAFNEQFF.

This chain connects TRBV6-1 to TRBJ2-5; D gene ambiguous. The V and J ends lost 1 base and 5 bases respectively, with 11 bases between them. In germline, CDR1 is MNHNS, CDR2 SASEGT. The CDR3 contains 14 residues. The CDR3: CASSEGTSDETQYF. As DNA, the CDR3 is TGTGCCAGCAGTGAAGGGACCAGCGATGAGACCCAGTACTTC.

The table lists this clonotype with a few counts. V usage is TRBV6-1 and J usage is TRBJ2-1; tentatively, D is TRBD2 (6 bases). Germline CDR1 reads MNHNS; CDR2 reads SASEGT. V was pared by 2 bases and J by 10 bases, with 18 bases between. CDR3 length: 15 residues. This CDR3 is CASSERWGVADEQFF. The CDR3 nucleotides are TGTGCCAGCAGTGAAAGGTGGGGGGTGGCCGACGAGCAGTTCTTC.

This clonotype came up a few times. The rearrangement links TRBV6-1 to TRBJ2-1; D uncertain. The V end lost 1 base, the J end lost 2 bases, and 3 bases lay between the germline ends. CDR3 size: 13 residues. Germline V CDR1 and CDR2: MNHNS, SASEGT. The CDR3 loop is CASSEGAYNEQFF. The CDR3 DNA sequence: TGTGCCAGCAGTGAAGGGGCCTACAATGAGCAGTTCTTC.

Concerning this clonotype itself: The conserved phenylalanine or tryptophan is not found at the CDR3 terminus, so this likely reflects a read error. It is unclear where the CDR3 begins or ends on the DNA, so no DNA is shown, and the CDR3 is as TCRdb lists it. The chain is built from TRBV25-1 and TRBJ1-4. The CDR3 spans 23 residues, counting both ends. Germline V gives CDR1 MGHDK, CDR2 SYGVNS. CDR3 residues: CVVCEAQFAGMFWCYNCSSLTVC.

The chain joins TRBV11-2 to TRBJ2-1, with 12 nucleotides matching TRBD2. Losses at the gene ends were 5 bases for V and 5 bases for J; bases not matched to a gene: 7. This CDR3 is built from 16 residues. Germline V gene lookup returns CDR1 SGHAT and CDR2 FQNNGV. CDR3 residues: CASSPRLAGANNEQFF. For the CDR3, the DNA is TGTGCCAGCAGCCCCCGACTAGCGGGAGCAAACAATGAGCAGTTCTTC. The full variable domain, rest sourced from reference TRBV11-2 and TRBJ2-1, is EAGVAQSPRYKIIEKRQSVAFWCNPISGHATLYWYQQILGQGPKLLIQFQNNGVVDDSQLPKDRFSAERLKGVDSTLKIQPAKLEDSAVYLCASSPRLAGANNEQFFGPGTRLTVL.

In its sample, this clonotype was seen many times. The J gene is TRBJ2-2, the V gene TRBV6-1, with D perhaps assigned TRBD1 or TRBD2 (5 bases each). V was shortened by 5 bases and J by 5 bases, with 18 bases between the two germline ends. Germline values: CDR1 MNHNS, CDR2 SASEGT. CDR3 size: 16 residues. Here the CDR3 DNA reads TGTGCCAGCAGTCCCGCTTTCGGGGCGAGTACCGGGGAGCTGTTTTTT. Its translation: CASSPAFGASTGELFF.

The chain has TRBV7-6 and TRBJ2-1; TRBD1 agrees at 9 bases. V was clipped by 5 bases and J by 8 bases; unmatched bases: 13. From germline, CDR1 is SGHVS and CDR2 FNYEAQ. CDR3 size: 16 residues. The CDR3 reads CASSTTGQGSIDEQFF. CDR3 nucleotide sequence: TGTGCCAGCAGCACCACGGGACAGGGTTCTATCGATGAGCAGTTCTTC.

This clonotype was counted at least ten times. The chain has TRBV12-3 or TRBV12-4 and TRBJ2-2; either TRBD1 or TRBD2 may fit D (5 bases each). Trimming shortened V by 3 bases and J by 4 bases, and 6 bases separated the two germline ends. This CDR3 spans 13 amino acids. The CDR3, as DNA: TGTGCCAGCAGTTTGAGGGGCACCGGGGAGCTGTTTTTT. Translation gives CASSLRGTGELFF.

As to this clonotype: The junction shows a germline mismatch at one end, possibly a read error. V usage is TRBV4-2 and J usage is TRBJ2-5; no firm D call. This CDR3 region has 16 residues. CDR1 and CDR2 from the germline V gene are LGHNA and YNFKEQ. DNA of the CDR3: TGTGCCAGCAGGCGAGACGGCGCCACCGCCACAGAGACCCAGTACTTT. Translation: CASRRDGATATETQYF.

The genes are TRBV3-1 and TRBJ2-2; D ambiguous. V was shortened by 1 base and J by 0 bases, with 9 bases between the two germline ends. This CDR3 has 16 amino acids. Germline values: CDR1 LGHDT, CDR2 YNNKEL (reference sequence). As DNA, the CDR3 is TGTGCCAGCAGCCAAGGGGTTCCCTCGAACACCGGGGAGCTGTTTTTT. Its protein is CASSQGVPSNTGELFF.